This T cell receptor (beta chain) originates from a study of blood T cell repertoires in COVID-19. About the research overall: Spain, Italy and the United States supplied samples that represented acute and convalescent COVID-19.

Seattle patient enrollment occurred during active infection, with longitudinal follow-up thereafter. The CDR3 length is 15 residues. Germline V CDR1 and CDR2: KGHDR, SFDVKD. Losses at the gene ends were 5 bases for V and 6 bases for J; bases not matched to a gene: 9. Under the authors' procedure: Estimation of nucleated cell counts was performed using reference gene primer amplification. This table comes from immunoSEQ multiplex PCR, and its TCRdb copy is limited to in-frame clones, with some not included. Clone size and the V and J calls come from that table; the DNA yielded D and trimming. The data show about 230,000 clones, approximately 90% seen once.

The sample consisted of peripheral blood. The rearrangement links TRBV24-1 to TRBJ2-4; TRBD2 matches 7 bases. The receptor's source is a man aged 50 or older with COVID-19, enrolled during active disease. CDR3 nucleotide sequence: TGTGCCACCAGTGCCGGCGGGGGAAGTACAAACATTCAGTACTTC. This sequence encodes CATSAGGGSTNIQYF.